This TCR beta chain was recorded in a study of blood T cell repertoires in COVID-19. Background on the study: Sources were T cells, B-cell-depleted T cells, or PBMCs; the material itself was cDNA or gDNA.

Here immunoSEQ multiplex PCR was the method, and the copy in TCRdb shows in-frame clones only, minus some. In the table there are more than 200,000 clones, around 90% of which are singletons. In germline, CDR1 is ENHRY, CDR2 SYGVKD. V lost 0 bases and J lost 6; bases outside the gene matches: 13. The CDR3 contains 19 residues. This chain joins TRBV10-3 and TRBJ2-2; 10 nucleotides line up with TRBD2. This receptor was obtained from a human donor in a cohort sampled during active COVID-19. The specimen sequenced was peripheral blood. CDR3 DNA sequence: TGTGCCATCAGTGAGTCCGGTGCGGCTAGCGGGAGTCGGGCCGGGGAGCTGTTTTTT. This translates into CAISESGAASGSRAGELFF.